The 2 T cell receptor beta chains presented below share a single source sample, sequenced in a study of blood T cell repertoires in COVID-19. Only in-frame clones appear in the TCRdb table, and some are missing; sequencing was by immunoSEQ multiplex PCR. The repertoire holds roughly 250,000 clones, with 85% to 95% as singletons. The specimen sequenced was peripheral blood. The source is a man between 25 and 39 years old with COVID-19, enrolled during active disease.

This sequence joins TRBV18 and TRBJ1-2; the D is unclear. The length of the CDR3 is 17 residues. Between the trimmed V and J ends, which lost 3 bases and 1 base, there was a span of 18 bases. Germline V lookup: CDR1 KGHSH, CDR2 LQKENI. CDR3 nucleotide sequence: TGTGCCAGCTCACCCGGAGACACTATGAGGGTTAACTATGGCTACACCTTC. Protein product: CASSPGDTMRVNYGYTF.

The chain employs TRBV19 and TRBJ2-2; tentative D call: TRBD1 (5 bases). Germline V lookup: CDR1 LNHDA, CDR2 SQIVND (reference sequence). Trimming took off 11 bases at V and 4 bases at J, with 14 bases between the two ends. The CDR3 sequence is 13 residues long. The CDR3 protein is CACRVRGTGELFF. CDR3 DNA: TGTGCCTGCAGGGTAAGGGGCACCGGGGAGCTGTTTTTT.